The 7 T cell receptor beta chains below come from one sample, sequenced in a study of blood T cell repertoires in COVID-19 (dated by TCRdb to 2019 to 2021). Library preparation was by the immunoSEQ multiplex PCR assay. TCRdb holds this immuneACCESS table with in-frame rearrangements only. Some clones are missing; in checked studies, unresolved V genes explain under half, and the rest has no known cause. The sample includes about 430,000 clones, with around 90% observed a single time. The top ten clones comprise more than 0.7% of the sample. The specimen was peripheral blood. The source is a man younger than 35 with COVID-19, enrolled during active disease.

The gene calls are TRBV11-3 and TRBJ2-1, with D perhaps matching TRBD1 (5 bases). CDR1 and CDR2 from the germline V gene are SGHNT and YENEEA. The CDR3 spans 18 residues. The germline V and J ends were trimmed by 2 bases and 1 base, with 18 bases remaining between them. CDR3 region: CASSLPHLTGFSYNEQFF. CDR3 in DNA: TGTGCCAGCAGCTTACCTCACCTCACAGGTTTTTCCTACAATGAGCAGTTCTTC.

The rearrangement uses TRBV25-1 and TRBJ2-3; 9 bases are a match to TRBD2. Germline V lookup: CDR1 MGHDK, CDR2 SYGVNS. With V trimmed by 3 bases and J by 2 bases, 3 bases remained unmatched. This CDR3 region has 15 residues. In nucleotides, the CDR3 is TGTGCCAGCAGTGAGGCGGGAGGGATCACAGATACGCAGTATTTT. Encoded protein: CASSEAGGITDTQYF.

Worth noting for this clone: This sample also contains other DNA sequences that code for the same CDR3. The chain is built from TRBV12-3 or TRBV12-4 and TRBJ2-5; TRBD2 is a possible D gene (6 bases). CDR3 length equals 13 residues. Trimming stripped 6 bases from V and 5 bases from J, with 13 bases between. CDR3 amino acids: CASSLDGGETQYF. The CDR3 DNA sequence: TGTGCCAGCAGCTTGGACGGAGGGGAGACCCAGTACTTC.

The rearrangement joins TRBV25-1 to TRBJ2-1; D perhaps matches TRBD2 (6 bases). Germline V gives CDR1 MGHDK, CDR2 SYGVNS. CDR3 length: 17 amino acids. Trimming took off 3 bases at V and 3 bases at J, with 18 bases between the two ends. DNA for the CDR3: TGTGCCAGCAGTGATACTCCGCAGGGACTCCTCTACAATGAGCAGTTCTTC. Its protein product is CASSDTPQGLLYNEQFF.

The genes are TRBV14 and TRBJ2-7; TRBD1 is a possible D gene (5 bases). The CDR3 length is 15 residues. Trimming removed 4 bases from V and 3 bases from J, with 16 bases in between. Germline V CDR1 and CDR2: SGHDN, FVKESK. For the CDR3, the DNA is TGTGCCAGCAGCCTGAGAGGTACAGGACGCTACGAGCAGTACTTC. Translating it yields CASSLRGTGRYEQYF.

This chain uses TRBV6-5 with TRBJ2-7; D gene uncertain. Trimming cost V 4 bases and J 6 bases, with 7 bases left between them. Germline V gene sequence: CDR1 MNHEY, CDR2 SVGAGI. There are 11 residues in the CDR3. The CDR3 sequence: CASSWSSEQYF. The CDR3 region has the DNA TGTGCCAGCAGTTGGTCTAGCGAGCAGTACTTC.

The chain couples TRBV7-2 to TRBJ2-2; tentatively, D is TRBD1 (5 bases). Germline V gene sequence: CDR1 SGHTA, CDR2 FQGNSA. The CDR3 has 15 residues. Trimming left V 2 bases short and J 6 bases short, with 13 bases between. The CDR3 sequence: CASSLFQQVAGELFF. For the CDR3, the DNA is TGTGCCAGCAGCTTATTTCAACAGGTCGCCGGGGAGCTGTTTTTT.